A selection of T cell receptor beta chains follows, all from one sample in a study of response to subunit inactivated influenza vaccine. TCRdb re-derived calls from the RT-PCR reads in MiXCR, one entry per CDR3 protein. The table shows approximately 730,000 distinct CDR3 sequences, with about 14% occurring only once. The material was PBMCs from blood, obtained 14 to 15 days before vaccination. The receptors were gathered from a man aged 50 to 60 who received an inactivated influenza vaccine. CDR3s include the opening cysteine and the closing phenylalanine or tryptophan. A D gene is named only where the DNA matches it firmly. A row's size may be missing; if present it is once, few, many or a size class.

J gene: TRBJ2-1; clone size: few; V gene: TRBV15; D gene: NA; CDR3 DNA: TGTGCCACCGGAGTCGGGACTTTCTACAATGAGCAGTTCTTC; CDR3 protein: CATGVGTFYNEQFF
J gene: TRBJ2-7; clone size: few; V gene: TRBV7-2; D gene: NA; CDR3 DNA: TGTGCCAGCAGCTCAATATTGGGTACCTACGAGCAGTACTTC; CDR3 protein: CASSSILGTYEQYF
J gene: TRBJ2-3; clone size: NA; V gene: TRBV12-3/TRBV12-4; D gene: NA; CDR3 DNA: TGTGCCAGCAGTTTGCACGGAGGCGTCACAGATACGCAGTATTTT; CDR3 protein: CASSLHGGVTDTQYF
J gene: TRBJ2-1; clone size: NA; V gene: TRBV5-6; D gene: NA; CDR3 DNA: TGTGCCAGCAGCTTTTCCCAGGGTCCCTACAATGAGCAGTTCTTC; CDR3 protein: CASSFSQGPYNEQFF
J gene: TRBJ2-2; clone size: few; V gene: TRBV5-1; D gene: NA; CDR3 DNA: TGCGCCAGCAGCTTTCGCTCAATCACCGGGGAGCTGTTTTTT; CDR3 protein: CASSFRSITGELFF
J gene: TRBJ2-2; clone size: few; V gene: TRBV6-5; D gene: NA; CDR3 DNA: TGTGCCAGCAGGCGACAGGTTAACACCGGGGAGCTGTTTTTT; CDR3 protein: CASRRQVNTGELFF
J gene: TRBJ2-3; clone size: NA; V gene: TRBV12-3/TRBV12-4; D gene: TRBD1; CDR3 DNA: TGTGCCAGCAGTATACGGGACAGGGCCACAGATACGCAGTATTTT; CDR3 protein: CASSIRDRATDTQYF
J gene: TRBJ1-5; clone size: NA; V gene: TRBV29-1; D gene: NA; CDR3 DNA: TGCAGCGTCGGAGACACGAGCAATCAGCCCCAGCATTTT; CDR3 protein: CSVGDTSNQPQHF
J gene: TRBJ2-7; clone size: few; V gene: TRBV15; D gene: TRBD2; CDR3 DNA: TGTGCCACCAGCAGGGGACTAGCCCCTAACTACGAGCAGTACTTC; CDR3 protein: CATSRGLAPNYEQYF
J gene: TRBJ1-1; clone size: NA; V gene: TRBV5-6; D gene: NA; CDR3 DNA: TGTGCCAGCAGCTTGTTTGACAGAGACACTGAAGCTTTCTTT; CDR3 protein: CASSLFDRDTEAFF
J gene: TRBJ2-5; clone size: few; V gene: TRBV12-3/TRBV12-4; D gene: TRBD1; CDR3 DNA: TGTGCCAGCAGCCAAACAGGGGGCCGTGAGACCCAGTACTTC; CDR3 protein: CASSQTGGRETQYF
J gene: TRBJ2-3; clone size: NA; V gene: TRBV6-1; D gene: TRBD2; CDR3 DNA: TGTGCCAGCAGTGAAGTAGGGCGGGGGGGCCTGAATACGCAGTATTTT; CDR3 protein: CASSEVGRGGLNTQYF
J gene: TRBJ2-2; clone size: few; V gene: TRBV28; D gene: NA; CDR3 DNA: TGTGCCAGCAGATCAGTGGGCGGGGAGCTGTTTTTT; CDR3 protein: CASRSVGGELFF
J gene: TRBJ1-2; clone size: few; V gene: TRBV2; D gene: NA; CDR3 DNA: TGTGCCAGCAGTGAAGTCTCCTATGGCTACACCTTC; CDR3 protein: CASSEVSYGYTF
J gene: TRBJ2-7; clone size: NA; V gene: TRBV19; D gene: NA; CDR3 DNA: TGTGCCAGTAGTATTGCCGACGCCTACGAGCAGTACTTC; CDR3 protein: CASSIADAYEQYF
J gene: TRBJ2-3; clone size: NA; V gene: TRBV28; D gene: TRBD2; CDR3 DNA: TGTGCCAGCAGTTTACTTCTAGCGGGGCCCCCCCCGGATACGCAGTATTTT; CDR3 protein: CASSLLLAGPPPDTQYF
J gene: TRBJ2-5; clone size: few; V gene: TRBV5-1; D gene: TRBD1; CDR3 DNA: TGCGCCAGCAGCGTCACAGGGGAGGAGACCCAGTACTTC; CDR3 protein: CASSVTGEETQYF
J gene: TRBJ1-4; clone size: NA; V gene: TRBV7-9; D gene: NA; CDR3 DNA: NA; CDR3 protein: CASSILGSLGEKLFF
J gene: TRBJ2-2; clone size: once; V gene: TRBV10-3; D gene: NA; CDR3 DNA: TGTGCCATCAGTGAGTCCGTGACTAGCACCGGGGAGCTGTTTTTT; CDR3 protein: CAISESVTSTGELFF
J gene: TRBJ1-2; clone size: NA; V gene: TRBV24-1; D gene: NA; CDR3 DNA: TGTGCCACCAGTGATACGGGACGGAACTATGGCTACACCTTC; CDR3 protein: CATSDTGRNYGYTF
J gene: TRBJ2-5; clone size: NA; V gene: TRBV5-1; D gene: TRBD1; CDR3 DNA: TGCGCCAGCAGCTTGGCGACAGGGGTAGAGACCCAGTACTTC; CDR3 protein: CASSLATGVETQYF
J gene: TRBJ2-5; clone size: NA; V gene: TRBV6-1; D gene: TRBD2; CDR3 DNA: TGTGCCAGCAGTCCCCGCGGGCAGAGGACCGGGGGGGCCCAGTACTTC; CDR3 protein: CASSPRGQRTGGAQYF
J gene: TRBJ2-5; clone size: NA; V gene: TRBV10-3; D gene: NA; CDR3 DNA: TGTGCCATCAGCCCTGGACAGCCTCAAGAGACCCAGTACTTC; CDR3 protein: CAISPGQPQETQYF
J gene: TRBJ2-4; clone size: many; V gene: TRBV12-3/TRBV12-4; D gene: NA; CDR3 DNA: TGTGCCAGCAGTATCCCCCTTTCCAGCGGAGCCAAAAACATTCAGTACTTC; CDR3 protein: CASSIPLSSGAKNIQYF
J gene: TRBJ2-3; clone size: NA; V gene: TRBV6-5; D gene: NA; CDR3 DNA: TGTGCCAGCAGTTACTCTCGGGTTACCATAACAGATACGCAGTATTTT; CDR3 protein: CASSYSRVTITDTQYF
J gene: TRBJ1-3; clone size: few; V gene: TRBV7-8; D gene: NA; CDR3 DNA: TGTGCCAGCAGCGAAGACAGGTTTACTGGAAACACCATATATTTT; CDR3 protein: CASSEDRFTGNTIYF
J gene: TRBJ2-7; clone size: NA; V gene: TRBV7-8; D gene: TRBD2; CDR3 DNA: TGTGCCAGCAGCTCAGGACTAGCGGGAGACTACGAGCAGTACTTC; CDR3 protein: CASSSGLAGDYEQYF
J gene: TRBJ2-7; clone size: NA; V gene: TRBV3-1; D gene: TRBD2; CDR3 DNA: TGTGCCAGCAGCTGGACTAGCGGGGGGAGAGAGCAGTACTTC; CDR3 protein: CASSWTSGGREQYF
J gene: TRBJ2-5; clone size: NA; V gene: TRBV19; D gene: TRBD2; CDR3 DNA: TGTGCCAGTAGTACGACTAGCAGAGAGACCCAGTACTTC; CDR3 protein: CASSTTSRETQYF
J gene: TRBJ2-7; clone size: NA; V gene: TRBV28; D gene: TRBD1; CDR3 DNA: TGTGCCAGCAGTCCCGAGGGGGCTGAACTCTCCTACGAGCAGTACTTC; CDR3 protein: CASSPEGAELSYEQYF
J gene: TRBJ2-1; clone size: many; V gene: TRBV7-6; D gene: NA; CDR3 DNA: TGTGCCAGCAGCTCTCGGATGGGGGGTTATACCTACAATGAGCAGTTCTTC; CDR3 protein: CASSSRMGGYTYNEQFF
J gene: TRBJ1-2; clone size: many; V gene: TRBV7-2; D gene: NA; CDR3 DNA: TGTGCCAGCAGCTTGGGCAGCCTGAACTATGGCTACACCTTC; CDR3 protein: CASSLGSLNYGYTF
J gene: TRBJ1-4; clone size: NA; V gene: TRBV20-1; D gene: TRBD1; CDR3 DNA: TGCAGTGCTGTTGGACAGGAGGGAGCAACTAATGAAAAACTGTTTTTT; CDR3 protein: CSAVGQEGATNEKLFF
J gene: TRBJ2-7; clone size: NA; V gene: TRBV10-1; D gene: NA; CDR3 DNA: TGCGCCAGCAGTGAGAGGGGGGGGAAGTCCTACGAGCAGTACTTC; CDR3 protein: CASSERGGKSYEQYF
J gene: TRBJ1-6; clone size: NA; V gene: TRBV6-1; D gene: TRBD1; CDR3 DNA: TGTGCCAGCAGCGACCGGGACAGGGGAAATTCACCCCTCCACTTT; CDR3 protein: CASSDRDRGNSPLHF
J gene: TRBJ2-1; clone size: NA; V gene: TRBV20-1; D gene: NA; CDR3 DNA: TGCAGTGCCCAAATTAGTGGATATGAGCAGTTCTTC; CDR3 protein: CSAQISGYEQFF
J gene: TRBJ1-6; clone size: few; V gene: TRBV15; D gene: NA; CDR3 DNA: TGTGCCACCAGCAGAGATTATGGGGTGGGGTCACCCCTCCACTTT; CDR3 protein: CATSRDYGVGSPLHF
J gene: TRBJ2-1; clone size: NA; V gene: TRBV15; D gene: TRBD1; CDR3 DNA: TGTGCCACCAGCAGAGGACAGACAGGGGGCTACAATGAGCAGTTCTTC; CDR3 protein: CATSRGQTGGYNEQFF
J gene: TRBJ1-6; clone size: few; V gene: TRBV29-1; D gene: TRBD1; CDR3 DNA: TGCAGCGCCCGGACAGGACTCCCTAATTCACCCCTCCACTTT; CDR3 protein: CSARTGLPNSPLHF
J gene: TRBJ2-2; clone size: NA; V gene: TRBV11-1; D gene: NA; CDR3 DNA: TGTGCCAGCAGCTTAGTACCTTCCGGGGAGCTGTTTTTT; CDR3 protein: CASSLVPSGELFF
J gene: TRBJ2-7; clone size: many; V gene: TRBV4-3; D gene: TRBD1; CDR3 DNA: TGCGCCAGCAGCCAATGGCCTGACAGGGAATACGAGCAGTACTTC; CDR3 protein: CASSQWPDREYEQYF
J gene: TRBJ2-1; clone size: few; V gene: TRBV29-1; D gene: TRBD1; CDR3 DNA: TGCAGCGTTCTCGGGACAGGGGACAATGAGCAGTTCTTC; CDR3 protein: CSVLGTGDNEQFF
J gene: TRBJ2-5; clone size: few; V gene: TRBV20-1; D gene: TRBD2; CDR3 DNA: TGCAGTGCTAGAGATTTTCTAGCGGGCGGGACCCAGTACTTC; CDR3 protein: CSARDFLAGGTQYF
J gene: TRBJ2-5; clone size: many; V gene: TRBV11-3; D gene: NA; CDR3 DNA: TGTGCCAGCAGCTTACGGGAGAGTGAAGAGACCCAGTACTTC; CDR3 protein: CASSLRESEETQYF
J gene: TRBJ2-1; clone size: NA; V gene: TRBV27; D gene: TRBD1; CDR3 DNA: TGTGCCAGCAGTTCCCGGACAGGAAACAATGAGCAGTTCTTC; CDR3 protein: CASSSRTGNNEQFF
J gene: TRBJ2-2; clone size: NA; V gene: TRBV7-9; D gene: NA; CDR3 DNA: TGTGCCAGCAGCTATGTAGTGGACACCGGGGAGCTGTTTTTT; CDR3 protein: CASSYVVDTGELFF
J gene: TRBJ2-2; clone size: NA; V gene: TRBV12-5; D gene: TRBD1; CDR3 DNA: TGTGCTAGTGGTTCCACAGGGGTAAGACGCCGGGAGCTGTTTTTT; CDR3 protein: CASGSTGVRRRELFF